The source of this TCR beta chain is a study of T cell responses to AZD1222 COVID-19 vaccine. Findings and limits, study-wide: Possibly, clonal diversity was underestimated; donors were largely white British and included more females. Sampling that yielded the repertoires occurred only after the peak T cell response.

On this clone itself: No antigen is known for it.

Repertoires were generated with immunoSEQ multiplex PCR, while TCRdb's copy carries only in-frame clones and drops some. The profile shows 110,000 to 150,000 clones, approximately 91% of them singletons. Trimming cost V 6 bases and J 0 bases; bases outside gene matches: 6. The CDR3 loop spans 18 amino acids. Per germline, CDR1 SGHTA and CDR2 FQGNSA. The chain couples TRBV7-2 to TRBJ2-6; TRBD2 matches at 12 bases. Sequenced here: peripheral blood, sampled 28 days after the second AZD1222 dose. The receptor was isolated from an adult who received the AZD1222 COVID-19 vaccine. The CDR3 reads CASSERLAGASGANVLTF. DNA of the CDR3: TGTGCCAGCAGTGAGAGACTAGCGGGAGCCTCTGGGGCCAACGTCCTGACTTTC.